This T cell receptor (beta chain) emerged from a study of CD8+CD57+ T cells in acquired aplastic anemia. The overall study: Sorted CD4+ plus CD8+ cells gave DNA averaging about 3 ug. Whole-study results and caveats: The study identified roughly 29 CD8+ CDR3 sequences shared by patients and controls. Levels of CD8+ Simpson's diversity were not significantly distinct in patients versus controls.

The CDR3 loop spans 13 amino acids. CDR1 and CDR2 from the germline V gene are SGDLS and YYNGEE. V was shortened by 7 bases and J by 6 bases, with 17 bases between the two germline ends. As for this clonotype: Its antigen is unknown.

Those patients picked for sequencing had displayed CD8+CD57+ cell expansion on flow cytometry. TCR beta VDJ combinations and CDR3 sequences were profiled from genomic DNA. TCRdb reprocessed the reads with MiXCR, giving one entry per CDR3 protein. The sample lists roughly 80,000 distinct CDR3 sequences; around 70% were seen once. The receptor comes from a human donor with aplastic anemia. Sequenced: sorted CD4+, CD8+, or CD8+CD57+ T cells (not recorded which) from PBMCs. The chain is built from TRBV9 and TRBJ2-7; D uncertain. Written as DNA, the CDR3 is TGTGCCAGCGCCCAATTGGGTGGCGGCGAGCAGTACTTC. This encodes CASAQLGGGEQYF.